The rows below give T cell receptor beta chains drawn from one sample of a study of early T cells in non-severe SARS-CoV-2 infection. TCRdb reprocessed the 5' RACE reads via MiXCR and lists one record per CDR3 protein. Here the sample spans fewer than 50,000 distinct CDR3 sequences, 5.5% to 6.5% being singletons. The sample consisted of whole blood. The receptors come from an adult who was a healthcare worker with PCR-confirmed SARS-CoV-2 infection or an uninfected control (not recorded which). Both conserved end residues are part of each CDR3. Each record gives: clone size, V gene, J gene, D gene, CDR3 DNA, CDR3 protein. The D gene is left open where the match is weak. A row's size may be missing; if present it is once, few, many or a size class.

>few|TRBV6-2/TRBV6-3|TRBJ2-1|NA
TGTGCCAGCAGTTACACCTACGCGGGGACTCCGCGGTATGAGCAGTTCTTC
CASSYTYAGTPRYEQFF
>NA|TRBV11-2|TRBJ2-1|NA
TGTGCCAGCAGCTTAATATGGAGGGGACATGAGCAGTTCTTC
CASSLIWRGHEQFF
>NA|TRBV6-5|TRBJ2-2|TRBD1
TGTGCCAGCAGTCCCCGTTGGACAGGGCGGAACACCGGGGAGCTGTTTTTT
CASSPRWTGRNTGELFF
>many|TRBV28|TRBJ2-1|NA
TGTGCCAGCAGAGGACAGCCCCACAACAATGAGCAGTTCTTC
CASRGQPHNNEQFF
>NA|TRBV5-1|TRBJ2-7|NA
TGCGCCAGCGGCCGGGACGGGGCTTCCTACGAGCAGTACTTC
CASGRDGASYEQYF
>NA|TRBV5-1|TRBJ1-1|NA
TGCGCCAGCCGCCCTGGCGGGAACACTGAAGCTTTCTTT
CASRPGGNTEAFF
>few|TRBV7-6|TRBJ2-3|NA
TGTGCCAGCAGGACCCCCCAGAGCGATACGCAGTATTTT
CASRTPQSDTQYF
>many|TRBV10-3|TRBJ2-7|TRBD1
TGTGCCATCAGTGGGACAGGGAAGGGCGAGCAGTACTTC
CAISGTGKGEQYF
>NA|TRBV5-1|TRBJ1-3|TRBD1
TGCGCCAGCAGCCCCCGACAGGGGGCCAGTTCTGGAAACACCATATATTTT
CASSPRQGASSGNTIYF
>many|TRBV24-1|TRBJ2-5|NA
TGTGCCACCAGTGATTTAATCCCAGGGGGAGGGGAGACCCAGTACTTC
CATSDLIPGGGETQYF
>many|TRBV27|TRBJ2-6|NA
TGTGCCAGCAGTTTGGCTGGGGCCAACGTCCTGACTTTC
CASSLAGANVLTF
>NA|TRBV20-1|TRBJ2-7|NA
TGCAGTGCAGAGGGGGTTGAGGTCTCGTACCGGTACTTC
CSAEGVEVSYRYF
>NA|TRBV5-1|TRBJ1-3|NA
TGCGCCAGCAGCTTGGCTGGGTACTCTGGAAACACCATATATTTT
CASSLAGYSGNTIYF
>many|TRBV6-4|TRBJ2-3|NA
TGTGCCAGCAGTGACAGGGGGTGGACAGATACGCAGTATTTT
CASSDRGWTDTQYF
>many|TRBV7-2|TRBJ1-3|NA
TGTGCCAGCAGCCCAACCAACTCCGGAAACACCATATATTTT
CASSPTNSGNTIYF
>many|TRBV27|TRBJ2-7|NA
TGTGCCAGCAGTCATCGAAGTGAGCAGTACTTC
CASSHRSEQYF
>few|TRBV7-9|TRBJ2-5|NA
TGTGCCAGCAGCCCGGACCTTCAAGAGACCCAGTACTTC
CASSPDLQETQYF
>NA|TRBV7-2|TRBJ2-3|NA
TGTGCCAGCAGCTCCTTGAGGGATACGCAGTATTTT
CASSSLRDTQYF
>many|TRBV7-8|TRBJ2-7|NA
TGTGCCAGCAGCTTAGAGGCCCCCTACGAGCAGTACTTC
CASSLEAPYEQYF
>many|TRBV12-3/TRBV12-4|TRBJ2-1|NA
TGTGCCAGCAGTTTAGCCTTGGGTGGGCAGTTCTTC
CASSLALGGQFF
>many|TRBV7-2|TRBJ2-1|NA
TGTGCCAGCAGCTTACAGCCCCCTCGACTAACTCGCTCCTACAATGAGCAGTTCTTC
CASSLQPPRLTRSYNEQFF
>few|TRBV6-5|TRBJ2-7|TRBD1
TGTGCCAGCAGTTACTCGAGCAGGGGGCTCTACGAGCAGTACTTC
CASSYSSRGLYEQYF
>NA|TRBV7-2|TRBJ1-2|NA
TGTGCCAGCAGCTTAGCGGGGCTCAACAATGGCTACACCTTC
CASSLAGLNNGYTF
>NA|TRBV7-6|TRBJ2-1|NA
TGTGCCAGCAGCGTACAGGGTGCGATGTACAATGAGCAGTTCTTC
CASSVQGAMYNEQFF
>many|TRBV7-7|TRBJ2-2|TRBD1
TGTGCCAGCAGCTTGGACTTGGACAGGGGGCAAGCCGGGGAGCTGTTTTTT
CASSLDLDRGQAGELFF
>NA|TRBV21-1|TRBJ2-3|NA
TGTGCCAGCAGGCCTAGCACAGATACGCAGTATTTT
CASRPSTDTQYF
>many|TRBV4-2|TRBJ2-7|NA
TGTGCCAGCAGCCAAGATCGGATGGGTCTTTCTGATACCTACGAGCAGTACTTC
CASSQDRMGLSDTYEQYF
>many|TRBV3-1|TRBJ2-5|NA
TGTGCCAGCAGCCACCCCCCCAGCAGGGGAGAGACCCAGTACTTC
CASSHPPSRGETQYF
>few|TRBV7-8|TRBJ2-5|NA
TGTGCCAGCAGCTTAGCGCCGGGGGGCACCCAAGAGACCCAGTACTTC
CASSLAPGGTQETQYF
>many|TRBV10-1|TRBJ2-7|TRBD1
TGCGCCAGCAGTGAGTCGAGACAGGGGGCCTACGAGCAGTACTTC
CASSESRQGAYEQYF
>many|TRBV20-1|TRBJ1-5|TRBD1
TGCAGTGCCCGAGCGGAGGGGGCCTATAGCAATCAGCCCCAGCATTTT
CSARAEGAYSNQPQHF
>NA|TRBV9|TRBJ2-5|NA
TGTGCCAGCAGCGTAGCCGGGCAAGAGACCCAGTACTTC
CASSVAGQETQYF
>NA|TRBV12-3/TRBV12-4|TRBJ2-7|NA
TGTGCCAGCAGTGATACGGACAGCTCCTACGAGCAGTACTTC
CASSDTDSSYEQYF
>many|TRBV7-9|TRBJ2-5|NA
TGTGCCAGCACCGAAGGGGGGCGAGAGACCCAGTACTTC
CASTEGGRETQYF
>many|TRBV12-3/TRBV12-4|TRBJ2-4|NA
TGTGCCAGCAGTTTACCTAATAATGGGCCTGCCAAAAACATTCAGTACTTC
CASSLPNNGPAKNIQYF
>many|TRBV12-3/TRBV12-4|TRBJ2-3|TRBD1
TGTGCCAGCAGTTTAGACAGACAGGGTAGCACAGATACGCAGTATTTT
CASSLDRQGSTDTQYF
>many|TRBV12-3/TRBV12-4|TRBJ2-7|NA
TGTGCCAGCACCTCGGCGCAGAACTACGAGCAGTACTTC
CASTSAQNYEQYF
>many|TRBV27|TRBJ1-1|NA
TGTGCCAGCAGTTTTGAGGGACACACTGAAGCTTTCTTT
CASSFEGHTEAFF
>few|TRBV7-6|TRBJ2-3|NA
TGTGCCAGCAGCTTATCTGGGGATACGCAGTATTTT
CASSLSGDTQYF
>many|TRBV11-2|TRBJ2-3|NA
TGTGCCAGCAGACCCGGGACTGACCTAAACACAGATACGCAGTATTTT
CASRPGTDLNTDTQYF
>many|TRBV15|TRBJ1-2|NA
TGTGCCACCAGCAGAGAACCAGGGCTGGGCTACACCTTC
CATSREPGLGYTF
>many|TRBV4-1|TRBJ2-7|NA
TGCGCCAGCAGCCAAGACAGGGACTACGAGCAGTACTTC
CASSQDRDYEQYF
>few|TRBV28|TRBJ2-2|TRBD1
TGTGCCAGCAGTTACCCCCGGGACAGGGGAAACACCGGGGAGCTGTTTTTT
CASSYPRDRGNTGELFF
>NA|TRBV6-6|TRBJ1-5|TRBD1
TGTGCCAGCAGTTACGGGGGACAGGGAATGAGCAATCAGCCCCAGCATTTT
CASSYGGQGMSNQPQHF
>many|TRBV27|TRBJ1-4|TRBD1
TGTGCCAGCAGTCTATTTACAGGGGGCGCTGGTGAAAAACTGTTTTTT
CASSLFTGGAGEKLFF
>many|TRBV6-5|TRBJ1-5|TRBD1
TGTGCCAGCAGTTCCGGGGGACAGTTTAGCAATCAGCCCCAGCATTTT
CASSSGGQFSNQPQHF